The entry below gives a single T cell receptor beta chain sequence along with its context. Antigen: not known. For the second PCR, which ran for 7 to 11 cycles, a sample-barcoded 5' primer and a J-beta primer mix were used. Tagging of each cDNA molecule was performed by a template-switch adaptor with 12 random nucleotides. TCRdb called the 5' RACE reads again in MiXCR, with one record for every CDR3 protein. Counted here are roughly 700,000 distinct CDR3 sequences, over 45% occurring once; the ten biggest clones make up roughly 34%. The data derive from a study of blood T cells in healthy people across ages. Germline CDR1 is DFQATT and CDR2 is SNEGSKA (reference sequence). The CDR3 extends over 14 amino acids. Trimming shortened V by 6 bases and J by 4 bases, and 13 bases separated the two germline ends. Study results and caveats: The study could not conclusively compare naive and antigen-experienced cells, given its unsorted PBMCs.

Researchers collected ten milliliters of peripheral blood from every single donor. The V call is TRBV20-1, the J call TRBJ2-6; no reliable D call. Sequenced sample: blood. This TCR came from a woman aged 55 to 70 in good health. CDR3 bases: TGCAGTGCGCATAACAGTCTGGGGGCCAACGTCCTGACTTTC. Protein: CSAHNSLGANVLTF.